This T cell receptor (beta chain) was recorded in a study of blood T cell repertoires in COVID-19. CDR1 and CDR2 from the germline V gene are SGHNT and YENEEA. The CDR3 covers 13 residues. The V gene end was trimmed by 5 bases and the J gene end by 5 bases; junction bases not matched to a gene: 5. Sequenced by immunoSEQ multiplex PCR; TCRdb stores in-frame clones only, minus some. The sample contains under 150,000 clones, roughly 90% of which appear only once. The material sequenced was peripheral blood. The receptor was derived from a woman in her seventies who had recovered from COVID-19. The chain recombines TRBV11-3 with TRBJ1-1, with 7 bases aligning to TRBD1. CDR3 nucleotide sequence: TGTGCCAGCAGCAGACAGGGTAGTACTGAAGCTTTCTTT. Protein product: CASSRQGSTEAFF.